A single sample is the source of the 11 T cell receptor beta chains below, sequenced in a study of blood T cell repertoires in COVID-19. Measured with immunoSEQ multiplex PCR; TCRdb has only the in-frame clones, and not every one. There are 200,000 to 300,000 clones in the sample; approximately 85% occur only once, and 0.65% to 0.8% lies in the top ten. The source material was peripheral blood. The source is a human donor in a cohort sampled during active COVID-19.

The chain has TRBV5-1 and TRBJ2-5, with TRBD1 matching over 7 bases. Germline assignment: CDR1 SGHRS and CDR2 YFSETQ. V shed 3 bases, J shed 2 bases, and the junction held 4 bases outside the gene matches. The CDR3 is 14 residues long. CDR3 sequence: CASSSGTVQETQYF. The CDR3 coding sequence is TGCGCCAGCAGCTCAGGGACAGTACAAGAGACCCAGTACTTC.

The V and J genes are TRBV4-1 and TRBJ1-1; the D gene is possibly TRBD1 (6 bases). The CDR3 is 15 residues long. The germline V gene has CDR1 MGHRA and CDR2 YSYEKL. V was shortened by 3 bases and J by 1 base, with 12 bases between the two germline ends. The CDR3 loop reads CASSHPGTKNTEAFF. The CDR3, as DNA: TGCGCCAGCAGCCATCCGGGGACAAAGAACACTGAAGCTTTCTTT.

V is TRBV5-1 and J is TRBJ2-3; TRBD2 aligns across 7 bases. The CDR3 is 15 residues long. Germline V gives CDR1 SGHRS, CDR2 YFSETQ. Germline trimming cut 4 bases from V and 0 bases from J; bases unmatched to any gene: 5. Written as DNA, the CDR3 is TGCGCCAGCAGCGCCGGGGGGAGAAGCACAGATACGCAGTATTTT. Translating gives CASSAGGRSTDTQYF.

The chain carries TRBV19 and TRBJ1-6; maybe TRBD1 (6 bases). Trimming pared 1 base from V and 9 bases from J, leaving 7 bases between. Per the germline V gene, CDR1 is LNHDA and CDR2 is SQIVND (reference sequence). The CDR3 covers 13 residues. The CDR3 DNA reads TGTGCCAGTAGTATAGCCAGGGGTTCACCCCTCCACTTT. It specifies CASSIARGSPLHF.

The V call is TRBV18, the J call TRBJ1-1; D not resolved. Per germline, CDR1 KGHSH and CDR2 LQKENI. The V end lost 6 bases, the J end lost 4 bases, and 12 bases lay between the germline ends. The CDR3 spans 13 residues. The CDR3 bases are TGTGCCAGCTCGTCTACGGGAACCACTGAAGCTTTCTTT. Its translation is CASSSTGTTEAFF.

CDR3 sequence reads: CACPRGDLSTDTQYF. The CDR3 DNA is TGTGCCTGCCCCAGGGGGGATCTTAGCACAGATACGCAGTATTTT. The chain couples TRBV30 to TRBJ2-3, with D maybe TRBD1 (7 bases). CDR3 length: 15 amino acids. V was trimmed by 6 bases and J by 0 bases, leaving 16 bases between them. From germline, CDR1 is GTSNPN and CDR2 SVGIG (reference sequence). Drawing the rest from reference TRBV30 and TRBJ2-3, the complete variable domain is SQTIHQWPATLVQPVGSPLSLECTVEGTSNPNLYWYRQAAGRGLQLLFYSVGIGQISSEVPQNLSASRPQDRQFILSSKKLLLSDSGFYLCACPRGDLSTDTQYFGPGTRLTVL.

The chain couples TRBV18 to TRBJ2-2; 7 bases are a match to TRBD1. The CDR3 has 15 residues. The junction had 5 bases not matched to a gene; V was cut back by 4 bases and J by 3 bases. Germline V gene lookup returns CDR1 KGHSH and CDR2 LQKENI. The DNA of the CDR3 is TGTGCCAGCTCACGACAGCAGGGGGACACCGGGGAGCTGTTTTTT. This encodes CASSRQQGDTGELFF.

The gene calls are TRBV19 and TRBJ1-2, with 7 nucleotides matching TRBD1. CDR1 and CDR2 from the germline V gene are LNHDA and SQIVND (reference sequence). V lost 3 bases, J lost 2 bases, and 6 bases stayed unmatched. There are 15 residues in the CDR3. CDR3 in DNA: TGTGCCAGTAGTATGGTAAGGACAGGCAACTATGGCTACACCTTC. It yields the protein CASSMVRTGNYGYTF.

The chain has TRBV28 and TRBJ2-7, with D perhaps TRBD2 (5 bases). Trimming pared 1 base from V and 0 bases from J, leaving 7 bases between. In germline, CDR1 is MDHEN, CDR2 SYDVKM. CDR3 length equals 14 residues. In nucleotides, the CDR3 is TGTGCCAGCAGTTTATATGGACTCTCCTACGAGCAGTACTTC. It codes for CASSLYGLSYEQYF.

The genes are TRBV27 and TRBJ1-6; no reliable D call. The V gene's germline CDR1 is MNHEY and CDR2 SMNVEV (reference sequence). Trimming pared 2 bases from V and 6 bases from J, leaving 5 bases between. CDR3 size: 13 residues. Written as DNA, the CDR3 is TGTGCCAGCAGTTTACGGGGTAATTCACCCCTCCACTTT. Its translation: CASSLRGNSPLHF.

The chain carries TRBV27 and TRBJ1-2, with TRBD1 as a possible D gene (5 bases). Looked up from germline, CDR1 is MNHEY and CDR2 is SMNVEV (reference sequence). The CDR3 is 15 amino acids. Deletions cut 3 bases from V and 0 bases from J, with 11 bases between. The CDR3 protein is CASSFRQNSNYGYTF. The CDR3 bases are TGTGCCAGCAGTTTTAGACAGAACTCTAACTATGGCTACACCTTC.